The following is a T cell receptor (beta chain) sequence with its context. The CDR3 spans 15 residues. Germline-derived CDR1 and CDR2 are LNHDA and SQIVND (reference sequence). V was trimmed by 6 bases and J by 7 bases, leaving 18 bases between them. This sample is drawn from a study of blood T cell repertoires in COVID-19. Clones were sequenced by immunoSEQ multiplex PCR, and TCRdb holds only the in-frame ones, with some missing. The profile shows about 120,000 clones, roughly 83% of them singletons. The clonotype originates from a woman in her 70s with acute or convalescent COVID-19. Sample: peripheral blood. V gene TRBV19 combines with J gene TRBJ2-2; possibly TRBD1 for D (5 bases). CDR3 bases: TGTGCCAGTAGATATACCGACAGACGGGTCGGGGAGCTGTTTTTT. Protein product: CASRYTDRRVGELFF.